This record covers a single T cell receptor (beta chain). Antigen unknown. These data belong to a study of shared clonotypes between healthy human individuals. The CDR3 is 16 residues long. The germline CDR1 and CDR2 sequences are MDHEN and SYDVKM. The V end lost 7 bases, the J end lost 2 bases, and 19 bases lay between the germline ends. Study outcomes and limitations: Relative to clonotypes present in all four donors, those not shared had lower generation probabilities. What limited the represented genetic and exposure-history diversity was the small number of donors.

This table comes from immunoSEQ multiplex PCR, and its TCRdb copy is limited to in-frame clones, with some not included. The sample holds roughly 1,600,000 clones; about 98.5% are singletons and the top ten take roughly 0.35%. This sequence was found in a man between 25 and 39 years old in good health. The sequenced material came from naive CD4+ T cells sorted from blood. Subset given: CD45RA+ positively selected. The V call is TRBV28, the J call TRBJ2-3, with D perhaps assigned TRBD1 or TRBD2 (6 bases each). The CDR3 loop reads CASTPHRGPVTDTQYF. The DNA of the CDR3 is TGTGCCAGCACCCCCCATCGGGGGCCGGTCACAGATACGCAGTATTTT.